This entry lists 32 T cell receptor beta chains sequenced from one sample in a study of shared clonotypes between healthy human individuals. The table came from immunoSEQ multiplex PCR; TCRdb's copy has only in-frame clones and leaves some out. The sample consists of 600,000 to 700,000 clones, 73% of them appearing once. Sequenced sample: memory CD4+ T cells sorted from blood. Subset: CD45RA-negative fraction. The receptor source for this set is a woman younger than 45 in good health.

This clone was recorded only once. CDR3 amino acids: CASSPLAGATYEQYF. The CDR3 DNA reads TGTGCCAGCAGCCCCTTAGCGGGAGCGACCTACGAGCAGTACTTC. This chain joins TRBV5-5 and TRBJ2-7, with 9 bases fitting TRBD2. Germline V gene sequence: CDR1 SGHKS, CDR2 YYEKEE (reference sequence). The CDR3 is 15 amino acids. Unmatched junction bases numbered 7, after V lost 4 bases and J lost 2 bases.

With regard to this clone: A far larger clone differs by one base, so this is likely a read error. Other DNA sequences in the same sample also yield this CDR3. The CDR3 loop reads CASSRGQGAYEQYF. The CDR3 nucleotides read TGTGCCAGCAGCCGAGGACAGGGGGCCTACGAGCAGTACTTC. V usage is TRBV6-5 and J usage is TRBJ2-5; 10 bases line up with TRBD1. The DNA end is more similar to TRBJ2-7, so the J call may be wrong. The CDR3 is made up of 14 amino acids. Germline values: CDR1 MNHEY, CDR2 SVGAGI.

The CDR3 sequence: CASSFRWENTIYF. CDR3 coding DNA: TGTGCCAGCAGCTTTCGTTGGGAAAACACCATATATTTT. The V gene is TRBV7-2, the J gene TRBJ1-3; D remains unclear. V was trimmed by 3 bases and J by 6 bases, leaving 9 bases between them. Germline values: CDR1 SGHTA, CDR2 FQGNSA. The CDR3 totals 13 residues.

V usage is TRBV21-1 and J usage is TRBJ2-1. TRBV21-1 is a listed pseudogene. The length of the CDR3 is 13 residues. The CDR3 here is CASSKVQHNEQFF. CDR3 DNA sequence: TGTGCCAGCAGCAAGGTTCAGCACAATGAGCAGTTCTTC.

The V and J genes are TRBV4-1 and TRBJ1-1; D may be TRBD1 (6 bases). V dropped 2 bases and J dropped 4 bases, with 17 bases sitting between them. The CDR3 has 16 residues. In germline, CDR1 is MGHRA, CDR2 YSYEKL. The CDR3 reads CASSQRVAPGATEAFF. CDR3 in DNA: TGCGCCAGCAGCCAAAGGGTAGCTCCGGGGGCCACTGAAGCTTTCTTT.

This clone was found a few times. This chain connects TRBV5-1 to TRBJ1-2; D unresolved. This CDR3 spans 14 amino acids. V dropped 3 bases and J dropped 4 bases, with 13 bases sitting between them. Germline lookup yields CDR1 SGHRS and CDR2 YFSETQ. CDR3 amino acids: CASSWAGGLYGYTF. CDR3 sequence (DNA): TGCGCCAGCAGCTGGGCCGGAGGGCTCTATGGCTACACCTTC.

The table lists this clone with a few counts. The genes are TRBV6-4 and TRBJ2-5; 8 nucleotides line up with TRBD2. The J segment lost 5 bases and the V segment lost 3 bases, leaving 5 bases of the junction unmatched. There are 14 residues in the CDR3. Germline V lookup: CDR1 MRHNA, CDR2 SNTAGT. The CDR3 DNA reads TGTGCCAGCAGTGAGCATAGCGGGATGGAGACCCAGTACTTC. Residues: CASSEHSGMETQYF.

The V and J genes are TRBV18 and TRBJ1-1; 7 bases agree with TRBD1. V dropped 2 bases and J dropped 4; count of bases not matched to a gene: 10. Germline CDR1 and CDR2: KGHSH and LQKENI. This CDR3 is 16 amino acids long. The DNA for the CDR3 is TGTGCCAGCTCACCATTGGAGACAGGGTCGGGCACTGAAGCTTTCTTT. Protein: CASSPLETGSGTEAFF.

CDR3 nucleotides: TGTGCCAGCAGTTACTCTGCGGGGGAGCAGTATTTT. Its protein product is CASSYSAGEQYF. The rearrangement uses TRBV6-6 and TRBJ2-3; 7 bases match TRBD2. V trimming: 0 bases; J trimming: 11 bases; junction bases outside the gene matches: 2. Germline V gene sequence: CDR1 MNHNY, CDR2 SVGAGI (reference sequence). The CDR3 sequence is 12 residues long.

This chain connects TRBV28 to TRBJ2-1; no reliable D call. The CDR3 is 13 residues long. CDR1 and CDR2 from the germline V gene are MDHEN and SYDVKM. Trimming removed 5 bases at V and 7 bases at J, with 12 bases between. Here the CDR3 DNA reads TGTGCCAGCAGTCCGCCGGTTTTGAATGAGCAGTTCTTC. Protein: CASSPPVLNEQFF. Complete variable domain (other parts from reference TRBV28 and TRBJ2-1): DVKVTQSSRYLVKRTGEKVFLECVQDMDHENMFWYRQDPGLGLRLIYFSYDVKMKEKGDIPEGYSVSREKKERFSLILESASTNQTSMYLCASSPPVLNEQFFGPGTRLTVL.

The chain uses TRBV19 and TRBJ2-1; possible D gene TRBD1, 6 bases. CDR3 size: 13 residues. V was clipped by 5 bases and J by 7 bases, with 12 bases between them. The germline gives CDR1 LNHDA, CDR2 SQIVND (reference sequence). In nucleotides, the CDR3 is TGTGCCAGTAGTGTACAGGGCACGAATGAGCAGTTCTTC. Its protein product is CASSVQGTNEQFF.

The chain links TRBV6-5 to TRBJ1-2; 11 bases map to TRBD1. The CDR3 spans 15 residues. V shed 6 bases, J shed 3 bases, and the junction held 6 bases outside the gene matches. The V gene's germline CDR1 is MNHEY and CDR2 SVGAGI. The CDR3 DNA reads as TGTGCCAGCAGGAAGGACAGGGGGCAGGACTATGGCTACACCTTC. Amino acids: CASRKDRGQDYGYTF.

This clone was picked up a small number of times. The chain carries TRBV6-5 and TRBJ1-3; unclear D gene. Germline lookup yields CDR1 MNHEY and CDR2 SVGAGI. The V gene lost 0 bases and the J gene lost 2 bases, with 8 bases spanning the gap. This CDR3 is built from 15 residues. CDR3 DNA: TGTGCCAGCAGTTACTCGAACCTAGCTGGAAACACCATATATTTT. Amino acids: CASSYSNLAGNTIYF.

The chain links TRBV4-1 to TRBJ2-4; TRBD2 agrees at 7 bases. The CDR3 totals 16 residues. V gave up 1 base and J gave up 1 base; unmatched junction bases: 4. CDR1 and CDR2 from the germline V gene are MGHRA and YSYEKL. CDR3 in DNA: TGCGCCAGCAGCCAAGCAGGGCGGGGGGCCAAAAACATTCAGTACTTC. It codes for CASSQAGRGAKNIQYF.

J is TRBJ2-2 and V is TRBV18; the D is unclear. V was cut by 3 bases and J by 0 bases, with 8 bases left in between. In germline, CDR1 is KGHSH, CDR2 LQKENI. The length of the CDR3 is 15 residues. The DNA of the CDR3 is TGTGCCAGCTCACCGCCCCTGCCGAACACCGGGGAGCTGTTTTTT. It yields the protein CASSPPLPNTGELFF.

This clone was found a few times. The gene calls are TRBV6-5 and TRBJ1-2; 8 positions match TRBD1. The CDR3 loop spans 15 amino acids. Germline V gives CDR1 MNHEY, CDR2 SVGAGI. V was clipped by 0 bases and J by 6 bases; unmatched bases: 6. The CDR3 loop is CASSYSFSGGDGYTF. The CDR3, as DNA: TGTGCCAGCAGTTACTCGTTCTCAGGGGGCGATGGCTACACCTTC.

The CDR3 sequence is CATSRDARAGEQYF. CDR3 in DNA: TGTGCCACCAGCAGAGATGCCAGGGCGGGCGAGCAGTACTTC. This chain connects TRBV15 to TRBJ2-7, with D possibly called TRBD1 or TRBD2 (5 bases each). CDR1 is LNHNV and CDR2 is YYDKDF in the germline V gene (reference sequence). The CDR3 consists of 14 residues. Trimming left V 0 bases short and J 6 bases short, with 12 bases between.

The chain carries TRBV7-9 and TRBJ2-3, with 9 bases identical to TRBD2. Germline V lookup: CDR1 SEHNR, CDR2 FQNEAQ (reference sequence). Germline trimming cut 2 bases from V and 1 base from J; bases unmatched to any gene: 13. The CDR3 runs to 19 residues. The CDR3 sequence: CASSLSRLAGAGGTDTQYF. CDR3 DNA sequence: TGTGCCAGCAGCTTATCAAGGTTAGCGGGAGCCGGAGGCACAGATACGCAGTATTTT.

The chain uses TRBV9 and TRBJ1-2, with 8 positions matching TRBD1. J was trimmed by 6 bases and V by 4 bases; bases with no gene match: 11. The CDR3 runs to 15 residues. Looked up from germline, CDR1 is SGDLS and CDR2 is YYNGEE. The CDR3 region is CASSPRQGRRDGYTF. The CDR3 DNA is TGTGCCAGCAGCCCCCGACAGGGGCGCAGGGATGGCTACACCTTC. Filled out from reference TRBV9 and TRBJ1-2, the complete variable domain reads DSGVTQTPKHLITATGQRVTLRCSPRSGDLSVYWYQQSLDQGLQFLIQYYNGEERAKGNILERFSAQQFPDLHSELNLSSLELGDSALYFCASSPRQGRRDGYTFGSGTRLTVV.

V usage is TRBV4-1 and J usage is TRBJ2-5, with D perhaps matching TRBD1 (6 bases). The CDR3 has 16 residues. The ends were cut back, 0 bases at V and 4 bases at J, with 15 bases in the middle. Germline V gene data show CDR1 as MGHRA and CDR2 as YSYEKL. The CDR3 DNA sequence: TGCGCCAGCAGCCAAGATCGGGCCAGGGGTACAGAGACCCAGTACTTC. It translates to CASSQDRARGTETQYF.

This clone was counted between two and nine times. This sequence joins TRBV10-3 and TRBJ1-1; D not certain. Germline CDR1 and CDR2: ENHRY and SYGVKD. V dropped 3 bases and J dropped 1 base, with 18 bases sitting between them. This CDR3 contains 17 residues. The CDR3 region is CAISDLITSAGNTEAFF. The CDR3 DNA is TGTGCCATCAGTGATTTGATCACTTCGGCAGGGAACACTGAAGCTTTCTTT.

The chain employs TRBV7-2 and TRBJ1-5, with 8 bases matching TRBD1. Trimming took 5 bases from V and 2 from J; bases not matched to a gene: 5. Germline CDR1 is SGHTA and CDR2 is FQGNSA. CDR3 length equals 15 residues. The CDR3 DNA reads TGTGCCAGCAGCGCCAGGGGGCTTGGCAATCAGCCCCAGCATTTT. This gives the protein CASSARGLGNQPQHF. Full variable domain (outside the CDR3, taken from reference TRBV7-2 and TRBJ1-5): GAGVSQSPSNKVTEKGKDVELRCDPISGHTALYWYRQSLGQGLEFLIYFQGNSAPDKSGLPSDRFSAERTGGSVSTLTIQRTQQEDSAVYLCASSARGLGNQPQHFGDGTRLSIL.

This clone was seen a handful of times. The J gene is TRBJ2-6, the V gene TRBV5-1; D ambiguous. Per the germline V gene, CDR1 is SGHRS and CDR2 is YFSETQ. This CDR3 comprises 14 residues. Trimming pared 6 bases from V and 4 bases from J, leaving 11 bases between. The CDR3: CASTTSVGANVLTF. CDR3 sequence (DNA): TGCGCCAGCACTACTTCGGTCGGGGCCAACGTCCTGACTTTC.

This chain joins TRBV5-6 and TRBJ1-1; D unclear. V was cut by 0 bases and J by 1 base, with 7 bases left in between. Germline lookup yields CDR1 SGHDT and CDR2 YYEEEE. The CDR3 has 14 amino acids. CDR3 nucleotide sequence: TGTGCCAGCAGCTTGGTCGGTAGGAACACTGAAGCTTTCTTT. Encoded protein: CASSLVGRNTEAFF.

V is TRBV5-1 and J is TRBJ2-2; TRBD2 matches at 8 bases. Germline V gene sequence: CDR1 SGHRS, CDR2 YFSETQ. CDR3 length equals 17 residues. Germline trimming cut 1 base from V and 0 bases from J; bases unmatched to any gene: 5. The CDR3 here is CASSLPPSGPNTGELFF. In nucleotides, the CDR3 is TGCGCCAGCAGCTTGCCGCCTAGCGGGCCGAACACCGGGGAGCTGTTTTTT.

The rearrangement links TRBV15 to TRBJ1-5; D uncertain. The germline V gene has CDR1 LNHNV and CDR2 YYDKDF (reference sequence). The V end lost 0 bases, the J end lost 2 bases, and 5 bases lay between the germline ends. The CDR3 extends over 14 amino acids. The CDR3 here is CATSREVGNQPQHF. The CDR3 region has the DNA TGTGCCACCAGCAGAGAGGTCGGCAATCAGCCCCAGCATTTT. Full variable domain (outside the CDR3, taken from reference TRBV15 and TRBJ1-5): DAMVIQNPRYQVTQFGKPVTLSCSQTLNHNVMYWYQQKSSQAPKLLFHYYDKDFNNEADTPDNFQSRRPNTSFCFLDIRSPGLGDTAMYLCATSREVGNQPQHFGDGTRLSIL.

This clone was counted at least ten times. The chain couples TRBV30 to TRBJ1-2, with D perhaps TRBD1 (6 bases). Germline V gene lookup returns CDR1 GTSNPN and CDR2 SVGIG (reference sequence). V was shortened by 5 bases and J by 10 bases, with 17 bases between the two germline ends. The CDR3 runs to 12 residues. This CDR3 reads CAWSVGGWDYTF. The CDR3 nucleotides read TGTGCCTGGTCCGTAGGGGGATGGGACTACACCTTC.

The CDR3 region has the DNA TGTGCCAGCAGCTTGGGACTAGCGGGAGGGGTATTGCAGTTCTTC. Translated, it gives CASSLGLAGGVLQFF. The rearrangement uses TRBV5-6 and TRBJ2-1; 14 bases map to TRBD2. The V segment lost 0 bases and the J segment 12 bases; nucleotides outside the gene matches: 5. The germline CDR1 and CDR2 sequences are SGHDT and YYEEEE. The CDR3 loop spans 15 amino acids.

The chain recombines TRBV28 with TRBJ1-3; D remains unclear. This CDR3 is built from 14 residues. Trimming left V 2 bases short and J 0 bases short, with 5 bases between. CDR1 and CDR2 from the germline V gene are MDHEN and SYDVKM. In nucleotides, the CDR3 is TGTGCCAGCAGTTTACAAGGCTCTGGAAACACCATATATTTT. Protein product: CASSLQGSGNTIYF.

The CDR3 DNA sequence: TGTGCCAGCAGCTTGGTTGGGACTAGCCTTTCAGCTGGGTACGAGCAGTACTTC. Amino acid sequence: CASSLVGTSLSAGYEQYF. The chain uses TRBV7-9 and TRBJ2-7; 9 nucleotides align to TRBD2. The germline V gene encodes CDR1 SEHNR and CDR2 FQNEAQ (reference sequence). Germline trimming cut 3 bases from V and 4 bases from J; bases unmatched to any gene: 16. CDR3 length: 18 residues.

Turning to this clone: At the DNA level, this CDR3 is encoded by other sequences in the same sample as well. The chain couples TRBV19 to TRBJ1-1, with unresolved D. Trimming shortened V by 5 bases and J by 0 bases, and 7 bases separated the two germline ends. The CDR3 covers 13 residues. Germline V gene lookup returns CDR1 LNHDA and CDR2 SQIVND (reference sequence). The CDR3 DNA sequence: TGTGCCAGTAGTCGGACCATGAACACTGAAGCTTTCTTT. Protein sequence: CASSRTMNTEAFF. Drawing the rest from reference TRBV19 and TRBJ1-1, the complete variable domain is DGGITQSPKYLFRKEGQNVTLSCEQNLNHDAMYWYRQDPGQGLRLIYYSQIVNDFQKGDIAEGYSVSREKKESFPLTVTSAQKNPTAFYLCASSRTMNTEAFFGQGTRLTVV.

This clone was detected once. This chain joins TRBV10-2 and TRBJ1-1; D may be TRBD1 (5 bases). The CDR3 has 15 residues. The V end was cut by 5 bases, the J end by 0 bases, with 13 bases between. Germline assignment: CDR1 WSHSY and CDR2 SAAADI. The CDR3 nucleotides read TGCGCCAGCAGTAGTCCACAGGCATTGAACACTGAAGCTTTCTTT. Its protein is CASSSPQALNTEAFF.